These 8 T cell receptor beta chains were all obtained from the same sample, sequenced in a study of metastatic and nonmetastatic thyroid tumors. Patients underwent thyroid surgery, and none had received any treatment before it. TCRdb reanalyzed the PCR reads via MiXCR. This sample carries about 16,000 clones, about 12% of them seen once, and the ten largest clones take approximately 15%. The sequenced sample was tumor tissue. These receptors were obtained from a female donor with papillary thyroid cancer or a benign thyroid nodule (not recorded which). Some clones in this sample may be carry-over from other donors' samples.

This clone is categorized as medium-sized. The chain carries TRBV4-3 and TRBJ2-7; weak D call: TRBD2 (6 bases). The CDR3 is made up of 15 amino acids. The V end lost 4 bases, the J end lost 0 bases, and 13 bases lay between the germline ends. Germline CDR1 LGHNA, CDR2 YSLEER. CDR3 bases: TGCGCCAGCAGCCCCAGGACGGGAGTCTCCTACGAGCAGTACTTC. The encoded protein is CASSPRTGVSYEQYF.

Many counts were recorded for this clone. This may stem from a read error, because a much larger clone lies one nucleotide away. The chain employs TRBV20-1 and TRBJ2-1; D gene ambiguous. The CDR3 runs to 12 residues. CDR1 DFQATT and CDR2 SNEGSKA come from the germline V gene (reference sequence). The CDR3 DNA sequence: TGCAGTGTTAGAGTTCGGAGCAATGAGCAGTTCTTC. The encoded protein is CSVRVRSNEQFF.

CDR3 sequence: CASSQSTSGPPQYF. The CDR3 DNA follows: TGTGCCAGCAGCCAATCGACTAGCGGTCCTCCCCAGTACTTC. The chain couples TRBV3-1 to TRBJ2-7; 9 nucleotides agree with TRBD2. After removal of 2 bases from V and 10 bases from J, the junction contained 9 bases not matched to a gene. CDR1 is LGHDT and CDR2 is YNNKEL in the germline V gene (reference sequence). The CDR3 runs to 14 residues.

This chain joins TRBV5-5 and TRBJ1-6; D unclear. The CDR3 extends over 16 amino acids. Looked up from germline, CDR1 is SGHKS and CDR2 is YYEKEE (reference sequence). V lost 4 bases to trimming and J lost 5 bases, with 16 bases between them. Here the CDR3 reads CASSAPTGLDNSPLHF. As DNA, the CDR3 is TGTGCCAGCAGCGCTCCGACGGGCCTCGATAATTCACCCCTCCACTTT.

This clone was recorded only once. With a much larger clone just one base away, this may be a read error. Other nucleotide sequences in the sample specify the same CDR3. This chain connects TRBV5-4 to TRBJ2-3, with 10 bases aligning to TRBD1. The CDR3 consists of 13 residues. CDR1 SGHNT and CDR2 YYREEE come from the germline V gene (reference sequence). Trimming removed 8 bases from V and 9 bases from J; junction bases left unmatched: 9. The CDR3 region is CASSPPDRGTQYF. In nucleotides, the CDR3 is TGTGCCAGTAGCCCCCCGGACAGGGGGACGCAGTATTTT.

Relative to its sample, this clone is medium-sized. The chain joins TRBV4-1 to TRBJ1-6; D possibly corresponds to TRBD1 (5 bases). V lost 1 base, J lost 8 bases, and 9 bases lay in between. Germline V gene sequence: CDR1 MGHRA, CDR2 YSYEKL. The CDR3 consists of 14 residues. This CDR3 reads CASSQVTVDSPLHF. The CDR3 bases are TGCGCCAGCAGCCAAGTGACAGTGGATTCACCCCTCCACTTT.

This clone was detected ten times or more. V gene TRBV27 combines with J gene TRBJ2-7, with D maybe TRBD1 (6 bases). This CDR3 is built from 15 residues. Germline-derived CDR1 and CDR2 are MNHEY and SMNVEV (reference sequence). Trimming removed 2 bases at V and 2 bases at J, with 13 bases between. CDR3 in amino acids: CASSLGAGVTYEQYF. The CDR3 DNA sequence: TGTGCCAGCAGTTTAGGGGCAGGGGTTACCTACGAGCAGTACTTC.

This clone occurred many times. This chain links TRBV6-2 or TRBV6-3 with TRBJ2-2; D not certain. Trimming removed 4 bases from V and 5 bases from J, with 2 bases in between. Germline values: CDR1 MNHEY, CDR2 SVGEGT. The CDR3 covers 11 residues. The CDR3 region is CASSWTGELFF. The CDR3 nucleotides are TGTGCCAGCAGTTGGACCGGGGAGCTGTTTTTT.